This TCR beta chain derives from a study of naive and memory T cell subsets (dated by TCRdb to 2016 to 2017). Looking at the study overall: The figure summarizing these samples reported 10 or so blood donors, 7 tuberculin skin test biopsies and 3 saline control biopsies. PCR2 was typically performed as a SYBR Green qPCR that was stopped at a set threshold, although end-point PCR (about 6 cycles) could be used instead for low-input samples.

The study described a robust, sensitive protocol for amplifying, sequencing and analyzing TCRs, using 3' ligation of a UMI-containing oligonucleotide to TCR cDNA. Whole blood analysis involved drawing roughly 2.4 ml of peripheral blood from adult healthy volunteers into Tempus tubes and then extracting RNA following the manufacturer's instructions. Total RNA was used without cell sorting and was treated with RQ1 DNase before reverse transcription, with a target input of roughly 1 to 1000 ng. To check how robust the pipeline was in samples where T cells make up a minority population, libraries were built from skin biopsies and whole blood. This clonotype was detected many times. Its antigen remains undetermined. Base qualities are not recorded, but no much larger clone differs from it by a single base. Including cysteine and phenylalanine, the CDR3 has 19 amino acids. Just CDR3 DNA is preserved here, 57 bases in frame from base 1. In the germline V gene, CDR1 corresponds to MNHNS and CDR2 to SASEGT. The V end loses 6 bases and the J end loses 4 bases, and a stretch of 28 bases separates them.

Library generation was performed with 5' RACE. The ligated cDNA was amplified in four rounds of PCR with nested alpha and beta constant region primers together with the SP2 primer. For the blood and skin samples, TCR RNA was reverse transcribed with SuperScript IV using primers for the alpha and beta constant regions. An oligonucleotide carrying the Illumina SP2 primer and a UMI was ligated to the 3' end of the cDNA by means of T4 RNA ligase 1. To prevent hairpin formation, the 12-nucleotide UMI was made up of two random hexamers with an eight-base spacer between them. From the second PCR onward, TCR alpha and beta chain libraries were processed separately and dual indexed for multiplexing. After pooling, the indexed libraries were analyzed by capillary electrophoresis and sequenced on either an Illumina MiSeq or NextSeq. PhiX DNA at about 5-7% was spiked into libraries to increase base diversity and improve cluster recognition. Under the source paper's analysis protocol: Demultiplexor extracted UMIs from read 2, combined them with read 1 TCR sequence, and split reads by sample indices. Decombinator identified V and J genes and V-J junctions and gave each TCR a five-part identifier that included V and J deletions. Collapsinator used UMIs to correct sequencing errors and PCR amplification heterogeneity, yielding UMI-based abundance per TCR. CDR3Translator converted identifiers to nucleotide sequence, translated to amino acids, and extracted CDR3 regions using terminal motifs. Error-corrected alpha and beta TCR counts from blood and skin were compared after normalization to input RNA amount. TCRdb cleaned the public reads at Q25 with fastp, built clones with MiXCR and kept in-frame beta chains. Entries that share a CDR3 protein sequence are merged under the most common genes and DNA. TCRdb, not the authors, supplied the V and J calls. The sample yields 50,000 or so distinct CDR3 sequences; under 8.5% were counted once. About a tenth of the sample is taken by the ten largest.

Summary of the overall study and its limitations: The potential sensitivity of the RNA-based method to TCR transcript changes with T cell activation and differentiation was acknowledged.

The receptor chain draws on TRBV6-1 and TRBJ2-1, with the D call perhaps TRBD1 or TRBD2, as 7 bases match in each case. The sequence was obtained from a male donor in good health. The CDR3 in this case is CASRREGTAMGGLYNEQFF. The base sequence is TGTGCCAGCAGAAGGGAGGGGACAGCCATGGGCGGGTTATACAATGAGCAGTTCTTC.